The entry below gives a single TCR beta chain sequence along with its context. The data were obtained in a study of lymphopenia after photon versus proton radiotherapy. TCRdb's copy holds only in-frame clones and misses some; the assay was immunoSEQ multiplex PCR. The top ten clones hold approximately 2.9% of a sample with tens of thousands of clones, roughly 91% of them seen once. Trimming at V came to 1 base and at J to 7 bases, leaving 11 bases not matched to a gene. From germline, CDR1 is LNHNV and CDR2 YYDKDF (reference sequence). The CDR3 runs to 16 residues. Sequences were derived from peripheral blood, sampled from a patient treated with photon-based radiotherapy. The receptor was isolated from a woman in her 70s with pancreatic cancer. The rearrangement joins TRBV15 to TRBJ2-7, with 9 bases aligning to TRBD1. The CDR3 nucleotides read TGTGCCACCAGCAGAGTAGGGGTTAGACAGGGGGGTGAGCAGTACTTC. Residues: CATSRVGVRQGGEQYF. The variable domain in full, with the rest retrieved from reference TRBV15 and TRBJ2-7, is DAMVIQNPRYQVTQFGKPVTLSCSQTLNHNVMYWYQQKSSQAPKLLFHYYDKDFNNEADTPDNFQSRRPNTSFCFLDIRSPGLGDTAMYLCATSRVGVRQGGEQYFGPGTRLTVT.